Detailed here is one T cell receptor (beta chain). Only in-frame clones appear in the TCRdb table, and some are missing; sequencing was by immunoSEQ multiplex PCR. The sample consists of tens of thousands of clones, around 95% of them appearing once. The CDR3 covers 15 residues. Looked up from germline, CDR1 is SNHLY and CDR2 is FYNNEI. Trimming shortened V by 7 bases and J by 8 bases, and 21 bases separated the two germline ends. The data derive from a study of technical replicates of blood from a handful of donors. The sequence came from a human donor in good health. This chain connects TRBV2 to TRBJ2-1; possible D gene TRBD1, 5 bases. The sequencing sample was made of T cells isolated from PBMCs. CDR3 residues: CASMLRVVSNDEQFF. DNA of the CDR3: TGTGCCAGCATGCTCAGGGTTGTCTCAAATGATGAGCAGTTCTTC.